This T cell receptor (beta chain) derives from a study of shared clonotypes between healthy human individuals. Across the study: A couple of women and a few men aged 18 to 49 made up the donors. Study-wide results and caveats: The genetic and exposure-history diversity represented was limited by few donors.

How the authors handled the data: ImmunoSEQ gave junction-only sequences without quality scores, so filtering differed. Repertoires were generated with immunoSEQ multiplex PCR, while TCRdb's copy carries only in-frame clones and drops some. The DNA gave D and trimming, while V, J and clone size come from that table. Of about 2.4 million clones in the sample, more than 90% were seen once. The sample holds one count of this clone. Its antigen is unknown. Donors comprised only Caucasian adults living in Nashville, Tennessee. Germline CDR1 and CDR2: LGHNT and FRNRAP. The germline V and J ends were trimmed by 3 bases and 7 bases, with 15 bases remaining between them. The CDR3 covers 15 residues.

The material sequenced was naive CD4+ T cells sorted from blood. Stated subset: CD45RA+ positively selected. The rearrangement links TRBV12-5 to TRBJ2-2, with a tentative D call TRBD1 (5 bases). The TCR comes from a young man in good health. The CDR3 spells CASGLVLPRGGELFF. The CDR3 nucleotides are TGTGCTAGTGGTTTAGTTCTCCCAAGGGGCGGGGAGCTGTTTTTT.